This entry describes one T cell receptor (beta chain). Its antigen is still unknown. These data belong to a study of OX40 agonist ivuxolimab in advanced cancers. Background on the study: Partial response was recorded in three patients: one hepatocellular carcinoma and two cutaneous melanoma cases. Whole-study findings and limits: Expanded clones tended on average to be more numerous among CD8+ T cells than CD4+.

The repertoire was sequenced with immunoSEQ multiplex PCR; TCRdb's copy has only in-frame clones and lacks some. This sample has some 50,000 clones, with about 88% found just once. The CDR3 contains 15 residues. The V gene's germline CDR1 is MDHEN and CDR2 SYDVKM. V dropped 7 bases and J dropped 2 bases, with 17 bases sitting between them. This chain links TRBV28 with TRBJ2-5; maybe TRBD2 (6 bases). The starting material was CD4+ or CD8+ T cells sorted from blood, obtained in a trial of the OX40 agonist ivuxolimab. The TCR was taken from an adult with an advanced solid tumor such as melanoma, head and neck, liver or kidney cancer. The CDR3 nucleotides are TGTGCCAGCATTCCTCTATGGGGGGATCAAGAGACCCAGTACTTC. Encoded protein: CASIPLWGDQETQYF.